This record concerns one T cell receptor beta chain sequence. Its matching antigen is unknown. These data come from a study of pediatric ulcerative colitis. Findings of the study overall: Two rectal clonotypes were found only in ulcerative colitis patients, all of them.

The CDR3 consists of 16 residues. Germline-derived CDR1 and CDR2 are SGHAT and FQDESV (reference sequence). The trim removed 4 bases at V and 0 bases at J, leaving 7 bases unmatched. Assay: immunoSEQ multiplex PCR; the TCRdb copy retains only in-frame clones and omits some. The sample contains roughly 49,000 clones, 78% of which appear only once. One to two pinch biopsies were taken from the rectum during colonoscopy. The sample comprised gut tissue. This receptor was obtained from a girl aged 5-17 years with moderate ulcerative colitis. This rearrangement joins TRBV11-1 to TRBJ2-7; 9 bases are shared with TRBD2. The CDR3 DNA follows: TGTGCCAGCAGCTCCCACACTAGCGGGCTCTCCTACGAGCAGTACTTC. Amino acids: CASSSHTSGLSYEQYF.